These 7 T cell receptor beta chains originate from one sample sequenced in a study of blood T cell repertoires in COVID-19. The protocol was immunoSEQ multiplex PCR, while the TCRdb copy is restricted to in-frame clones and leaves out a portion. The sample carries approximately 92,000 clones, over 80% recorded once. The sequencing sample was made of peripheral blood. The receptors were sampled from a man aged 80 or over with acute or convalescent COVID-19.

The chain carries TRBV5-4 and TRBJ2-7; 8 bases match TRBD2. The CDR3 sequence is 16 residues long. CDR1 is SGHNT, CDR2 YYREEE, per germline (reference sequence). V dropped 4 bases and J dropped 0; count of bases not matched to a gene: 9. CDR3 DNA sequence: TGTGCCAGCAGCCTAGCGGGCGGCGGGAGCTCCTACGAGCAGTACTTC. This sequence encodes CASSLAGGGSSYEQYF. Looking up the rest from reference TRBV5-4 and TRBJ2-7 gives the full variable domain: ETGVTQSPTHLIKTRGQQVTLRCSSQSGHNTVSWYQQALGQGPQFIFQYYREEENGRGNFPPRFSGLQFPNYSSELNVNALELDDSALYLCASSLAGGGSSYEQYFGPGTRLTVT.

CDR3 amino acids: CASSLQTANTEAFF. CDR3 bases: TGTGCCAGCAGCTTACAGACTGCGAACACTGAAGCTTTCTTT. The gene calls are TRBV7-2 and TRBJ1-1, with unresolved D. The CDR3 extends over 14 amino acids. CDR1 is SGHTA, CDR2 FQGNSA, per germline. Between the trimmed V and J ends, which lost 2 bases and 1 base, there was a span of 8 bases.

V and J are TRBV10-3 and TRBJ1-1, with 7 bases matching TRBD1. CDR1 and CDR2 from the germline V gene are ENHRY and SYGVKD. The CDR3 is made up of 13 amino acids. The V gene end was trimmed by 6 bases and the J gene end by 6 bases; junction bases not matched to a gene: 7. DNA of the CDR3: TGTGCCATCAGACAGGGGTCCGCCGCTGAAGCTTTCTTT. Translated: CAIRQGSAAEAFF.

This chain links TRBV6-6 with TRBJ2-1, with 13 positions matching TRBD2. Per germline, CDR1 MNHNY and CDR2 SVGAGI (reference sequence). The CDR3 covers 15 residues. Germline trimming cut 6 bases from V and 7 bases from J; bases unmatched to any gene: 6. Here the CDR3 reads CASRVTSGGANEQFF. The CDR3 DNA reads TGTGCCAGCAGAGTCACTAGCGGGGGGGCTAATGAGCAGTTCTTC.

The V call is TRBV10-1, the J call TRBJ2-5, with D possibly being TRBD1 (5 bases). Germline-derived CDR1 and CDR2 are WNHNN and SYGVQD (reference sequence). V lost 4 bases and J 2 bases, leaving 17 bases between the germline ends. This CDR3 spans 16 amino acids. CDR3 amino acids: CASSALRQSPQETQYF. The CDR3 DNA is TGCGCCAGCAGTGCCCTCCGACAGAGCCCTCAAGAGACCCAGTACTTC.

The chain couples TRBV27 to TRBJ1-3; D is undetermined. The CDR3 runs 15 residues. Trimming cost V 3 bases and J 0 bases, with 9 bases left between them. CDR1 MNHEY and CDR2 SMNVEV come from the germline V gene (reference sequence). Here the CDR3 reads CASSLTAFSGNTIYF. For the CDR3, the DNA is TGTGCCAGCAGTTTGACTGCCTTCTCTGGAAACACCATATATTTT.

CDR3 nucleotides: TGTGCCTGGAGTCTTAGAGGTGAAAAACTGTTTTTT. This sequence encodes CAWSLRGEKLFF. The chain carries TRBV30 and TRBJ1-4; D not certain. The V end was cut by 2 bases, the J end by 7 bases, with 8 bases between. Germline V gene lookup returns CDR1 GTSNPN and CDR2 SVGIG (reference sequence). The CDR3 has 12 residues.